A selection of T cell receptor beta chains follows, all from one sample in a study of blood T cell repertoires in COVID-19. Sequencing was performed with immunoSEQ multiplex PCR; in TCRdb, only in-frame clones are kept and a portion is missing. The table lists roughly 320,000 clones, about 90% of them singletons. Sequenced input: peripheral blood. The source is a woman aged 25-40 years with COVID-19, enrolled during active disease. CDR3s include the opening cysteine and the closing phenylalanine or tryptophan. A D gene is named only where the DNA matches it firmly. The size field is filled for only some rows; it gives once, few, many or a size class.

clone_size: -; v_call: TRBV11-2; j_call: TRBJ1-1; d_call: TRBD1; cdr3_aa: CASTFGTGVTEAFF; cdr3_nt: TGTGCCAGCACTTTCGGGACAGGGGTTACTGAAGCTTTCTTT
clone_size: once; v_call: TRBV27; j_call: TRBJ2-5; d_call: -; cdr3_aa: CASSPQGGRIQETQYF; cdr3_nt: TGTGCCAGCAGTCCTCAAGGGGGACGGATCCAAGAGACCCAGTACTTC
clone_size: -; v_call: TRBV27; j_call: TRBJ1-2; d_call: -; cdr3_aa: CASRVFGGLNYGYTF; cdr3_nt: TGTGCCAGCCGTGTGTTTGGGGGCTTGAACTATGGCTACACCTTC
clone_size: -; v_call: TRBV5-1; j_call: TRBJ2-2; d_call: TRBD1; cdr3_aa: CASTSPGGGGELFF; cdr3_nt: TGCGCCAGCACGTCTCCAGGGGGCGGCGGGGAGCTGTTTTTT
clone_size: -; v_call: TRBV5-1; j_call: TRBJ1-2; d_call: TRBD1; cdr3_aa: CASSLGTGALYGYTF; cdr3_nt: TGCGCCAGCAGCCTAGGGACAGGGGCTCTCTATGGCTACACCTTC
clone_size: once; v_call: TRBV2; j_call: TRBJ1-6; d_call: -; cdr3_aa: CASSEELGITGSPLHF; cdr3_nt: TGTGCCAGCAGTGAAGAACTGGGAATAACGGGATCACCCCTCCACTTT
clone_size: -; v_call: TRBV19; j_call: TRBJ1-2; d_call: -; cdr3_aa: CASSMRAGDYGYTF; cdr3_nt: TGTGCCAGTAGTATGCGGGCCGGGGACTATGGCTACACCTTC
clone_size: -; v_call: TRBV7-9; j_call: TRBJ1-5; d_call: TRBD1; cdr3_aa: CASSRQGSNQPQHF; cdr3_nt: TGTGCCAGCAGCAGACAGGGTAGCAATCAGCCCCAGCATTTT
clone_size: -; v_call: TRBV19; j_call: TRBJ2-1; d_call: TRBD1; cdr3_aa: CASTRDSSYNEQFF; cdr3_nt: TGTGCCAGTACCCGGGACAGCTCCTACAATGAGCAGTTCTTC
clone_size: once; v_call: TRBV11-3; j_call: TRBJ2-1; d_call: -; cdr3_aa: CASSLGSGPEQFF; cdr3_nt: TGTGCCAGCAGCTTAGGGTCAGGTCCCGAGCAGTTCTTC
clone_size: -; v_call: TRBV2; j_call: TRBJ2-3; d_call: TRBD1; cdr3_aa: CASRRQGGTDTQYF; cdr3_nt: TGTGCCAGCCGACGACAGGGAGGCACAGATACGCAGTATTTT
clone_size: once; v_call: TRBV7-2; j_call: TRBJ1-1; d_call: -; cdr3_aa: CASRPTQRGGLATEAFF; cdr3_nt: TGTGCCAGCAGGCCGACCCAACGAGGGGGACTAGCTACTGAAGCTTTCTTT
clone_size: -; v_call: TRBV7-2; j_call: TRBJ1-2; d_call: -; cdr3_aa: CASSLPGINYGYTF; cdr3_nt: TGTGCCAGCAGCTTGCCAGGGATCAACTATGGCTACACCTTC
clone_size: -; v_call: TRBV7-6; j_call: TRBJ1-5; d_call: -; cdr3_aa: CASSLGGLQPQHF; cdr3_nt: TGTGCCAGCAGCTTGGGGGGTCTTCAGCCCCAGCATTTT
clone_size: once; v_call: TRBV15; j_call: TRBJ1-3; d_call: -; cdr3_aa: CATSREAQGLGNTIYF; cdr3_nt: TGTGCCACCAGCAGAGAAGCTCAGGGATTAGGAAACACCATATATTTT
clone_size: -; v_call: TRBV21-1; j_call: TRBJ2-3; d_call: -; cdr3_aa: CASSKRVTDEADTQYF; cdr3_nt: TGTGCCAGCAGCAAACGTGTGACAGATGAGGCAGATACGCAGTATTTT
clone_size: -; v_call: TRBV7-9; j_call: TRBJ1-5; d_call: TRBD1; cdr3_aa: CASSSGQVRGPQHF; cdr3_nt: TGTGCCAGCAGCAGCGGACAGGTCCGTGGGCCCCAGCATTTT
clone_size: once; v_call: TRBV2; j_call: TRBJ2-3; d_call: TRBD2; cdr3_aa: CASRTSGGTDTQYF; cdr3_nt: TGTGCCAGCAGGACTAGCGGGGGCACAGATACGCAGTATTTT
clone_size: -; v_call: TRBV13; j_call: TRBJ2-3; d_call: -; cdr3_aa: CASSLASTDTQYF; cdr3_nt: TGTGCCAGCAGCTTAGCTAGCACAGATACGCAGTATTTT
clone_size: -; v_call: TRBV2; j_call: TRBJ1-1; d_call: -; cdr3_aa: CASRPGGTEAFF; cdr3_nt: TGTGCCAGCAGACCCGGAGGGACTGAAGCTTTCTTT
clone_size: -; v_call: TRBV5-6; j_call: TRBJ1-1; d_call: -; cdr3_aa: CASSLGGRVYEAFF; cdr3_nt: TGTGCCAGCAGCTTGGGGGGGCGCGTATATGAAGCTTTCTTT
clone_size: -; v_call: TRBV11-2; j_call: TRBJ2-7; d_call: TRBD2; cdr3_aa: CASSLVLSGGYEQYF; cdr3_nt: TGTGCCAGCAGCTTAGTTCTTAGCGGGGGCTACGAGCAGTACTTC
clone_size: -; v_call: TRBV9; j_call: TRBJ2-1; d_call: TRBD1; cdr3_aa: CASSRTATGGNEQFF; cdr3_nt: TGTGCCAGCAGCCGAACTGCGACAGGGGGAAATGAGCAGTTCTTC
clone_size: -; v_call: TRBV6-1; j_call: TRBJ1-2; d_call: -; cdr3_aa: CASSEGRGLGYGYTF; cdr3_nt: TGTGCCAGCAGTGAGGGTCGCGGGTTGGGGTATGGCTACACCTTC
clone_size: -; v_call: TRBV7-6; j_call: TRBJ2-7; d_call: -; cdr3_aa: CASSLTGQEQYF; cdr3_nt: TGTGCCAGCAGCTTAACAGGTCAGGAGCAGTACTTC
clone_size: -; v_call: TRBV3-1/TRBV3-2; j_call: TRBJ1-2; d_call: -; cdr3_aa: CASSPPEWGPDGYTF; cdr3_nt: TGTGCCAGCAGCCCCCCGGAGTGGGGGCCCGATGGCTACACCTTC
clone_size: -; v_call: TRBV10-3; j_call: TRBJ2-1; d_call: -; cdr3_aa: CAISVEGAGYNEQFF; cdr3_nt: TGTGCCATCAGTGTGGAGGGGGCGGGGTACAATGAGCAGTTCTTC
clone_size: -; v_call: TRBV6-1; j_call: TRBJ2-2; d_call: TRBD2; cdr3_aa: CASSEAGGGTGELFF; cdr3_nt: TGTGCCAGCAGTGAAGCGGGGGGAGGGACCGGGGAGCTGTTTTTT
clone_size: -; v_call: TRBV18; j_call: TRBJ1-5; d_call: -; cdr3_aa: CASSLTGGHNQPQHF; cdr3_nt: TGTGCCAGCTCACTAACCGGAGGTCACAATCAGCCCCAGCATTTT
clone_size: -; v_call: TRBV11-1; j_call: TRBJ2-1; d_call: TRBD1; cdr3_aa: CASSAPGQVNNEQFF; cdr3_nt: TGTGCCAGCAGCGCGCCGGGACAGGTGAACAATGAGCAGTTCTTC
clone_size: -; v_call: TRBV7-9; j_call: TRBJ2-5; d_call: TRBD1; cdr3_aa: CASSELGTAQETQYF; cdr3_nt: TGTGCCAGCAGCGAACTCGGGACAGCCCAAGAGACCCAGTACTTC
clone_size: -; v_call: TRBV9; j_call: TRBJ2-2; d_call: TRBD2; cdr3_aa: CASSDTTSGGASTGELFF; cdr3_nt: TGTGCCAGCAGCGATACGACTAGCGGGGGGGCCAGCACCGGGGAGCTGTTTTTT
clone_size: -; v_call: TRBV19; j_call: TRBJ1-1; d_call: -; cdr3_aa: CASRPEGEVTEAFF; cdr3_nt: TGTGCCAGTAGGCCTGAGGGGGAAGTCACTGAAGCTTTCTTT
clone_size: -; v_call: TRBV24-1; j_call: TRBJ2-3; d_call: TRBD1; cdr3_aa: CATATGATDTQYF; cdr3_nt: TGTGCCACTGCTACAGGGGCGACAGATACGCAGTATTTT
clone_size: -; v_call: TRBV5-1; j_call: TRBJ2-3; d_call: TRBD1; cdr3_aa: CASSLGQWGTDTQYF; cdr3_nt: TGCGCCAGCAGCCTGGGACAGTGGGGCACAGATACGCAGTATTTT
clone_size: -; v_call: TRBV27; j_call: TRBJ1-2; d_call: TRBD1; cdr3_aa: CASRTTGDGGYTF; cdr3_nt: TGTGCCAGCAGGACGACAGGGGACGGTGGCTACACCTTC
clone_size: -; v_call: TRBV21-1; j_call: TRBJ1-6; d_call: -; cdr3_aa: CASSKLTGTAGNNSPLHF; cdr3_nt: TGTGCCAGCAGCAAACTGACGGGGACAGCTGGCAATAATTCACCCCTCCACTTT
clone_size: -; v_call: TRBV16; j_call: TRBJ1-1; d_call: -; cdr3_aa: CASSPRSEAFF; cdr3_nt: TGTGCCAGCAGCCCTAGATCCGAAGCTTTCTTT
clone_size: -; v_call: TRBV24-1; j_call: TRBJ2-1; d_call: TRBD2; cdr3_aa: CATSAVGGNEQFF; cdr3_nt: TGTGCCACCAGTGCCGTGGGGGGGAATGAGCAGTTCTTC
clone_size: -; v_call: TRBV6-5; j_call: TRBJ1-6; d_call: -; cdr3_aa: CASSRTAGRNSPLHF; cdr3_nt: TGTGCCAGCAGTCGGACAGCCGGACGGAATTCACCCCTCCACTTT
clone_size: once; v_call: TRBV2; j_call: TRBJ1-4; d_call: TRBD1; cdr3_aa: CASTGQGALTNEKLFF; cdr3_nt: TGTGCCAGCACAGGACAGGGGGCTTTAACTAATGAAAAACTGTTTTTT
clone_size: -; v_call: TRBV5-1; j_call: TRBJ2-5; d_call: TRBD2; cdr3_aa: CASSLAPAGGQETQYF; cdr3_nt: TGCGCCAGCAGCTTGGCCCCAGCGGGGGGCCAAGAGACCCAGTACTTC
clone_size: -; v_call: TRBV6-5; j_call: TRBJ2-5; d_call: TRBD1; cdr3_aa: CASRYTGEETQYF; cdr3_nt: TGTGCCAGCAGGTATACAGGGGAAGAGACCCAGTACTTC
clone_size: -; v_call: TRBV11-2; j_call: TRBJ1-2; d_call: TRBD1; cdr3_aa: CASSDRTGGNYGYTF; cdr3_nt: TGTGCCAGCAGCGATCGGACAGGCGGGAACTATGGCTACACCTTC
clone_size: -; v_call: TRBV19; j_call: TRBJ2-2; d_call: -; cdr3_aa: CASSIDLRGTGELFF; cdr3_nt: TGTGCCAGTAGTATAGATCTCCGGGGGACCGGGGAGCTGTTTTTT
clone_size: -; v_call: TRBV11-2; j_call: TRBJ2-3; d_call: -; cdr3_aa: CASSPREGGGTQYF; cdr3_nt: TGTGCCAGCAGCCCCCGAGAGGGAGGAGGTACGCAGTATTTT
clone_size: -; v_call: TRBV5-6; j_call: TRBJ2-5; d_call: TRBD1; cdr3_aa: CASSFGTGGGYGETQYF; cdr3_nt: TGTGCCAGCAGCTTCGGGACAGGGGGAGGGTACGGGGAGACCCAGTACTTC
clone_size: -; v_call: TRBV6-5; j_call: TRBJ1-2; d_call: -; cdr3_aa: CASRPVPSNYGYTF; cdr3_nt: TGTGCCAGCAGACCAGTGCCCTCTAACTATGGCTACACCTTC
clone_size: -; v_call: TRBV5-1; j_call: TRBJ1-4; d_call: TRBD1; cdr3_aa: CASSSDLGGAGEKLFF; cdr3_nt: TGCGCCAGCAGCTCGGACTTAGGGGGCGCGGGTGAAAAACTGTTTTTT
clone_size: -; v_call: TRBV6-5; j_call: TRBJ1-1; d_call: -; cdr3_aa: CASRPPGLTAEAFF; cdr3_nt: TGTGCCAGCAGGCCCCCGGGACTTACCGCTGAAGCTTTCTTT
clone_size: -; v_call: TRBV19; j_call: TRBJ2-1; d_call: TRBD2; cdr3_aa: CASSPSGGVLNEQFF; cdr3_nt: TGTGCCAGTAGTCCTAGCGGGGGGGTTTTAAATGAGCAGTTCTTC
clone_size: -; v_call: TRBV18; j_call: TRBJ1-2; d_call: TRBD1; cdr3_aa: CASSGDRSRGYTF; cdr3_nt: TGTGCCAGCTCAGGGGACAGGTCGCGGGGCTACACCTTC